One and the same sample provided the 10 T cell receptor beta chains below, sequenced in a study of blood T cell repertoires in COVID-19. Clones were read by immunoSEQ multiplex PCR, and TCRdb kept only the in-frame ones, dropping some. Of more than 45,000 clones listed, approximately 84% were seen once; the top ten hold 14%. Sequencing input: peripheral blood. These receptors were collected from a human donor in a cohort sampled during active COVID-19.

The rearrangement joins TRBV27 to TRBJ2-1; D may be TRBD2 (6 bases). The germline CDR1 and CDR2 sequences are MNHEY and SMNVEV (reference sequence). The CDR3 runs 14 residues. V lost 1 base, J lost 7 bases, and 11 bases lay in between. This CDR3 reads CASSLLGGGNEQFF. CDR3 sequence (DNA): TGTGCCAGCAGTTTATTGGGAGGCGGGAATGAGCAGTTCTTC.

The gene calls are TRBV19 and TRBJ2-2, with TRBD1 identical over 11 bases. J was trimmed by 7 bases and V by 4 bases; bases with no gene match: 8. The CDR3 contains 16 residues. Germline V gene lookup returns CDR1 LNHDA and CDR2 SQIVND (reference sequence). CDR3 DNA sequence: TGTGCCAGTAGTACGAGAGGACAGGGGGCTGGCGGGGAGCTGTTTTTT. It is translated as CASSTRGQGAGGELFF.

The genes are TRBV7-8 and TRBJ1-2, with 7 bases that match TRBD1. The CDR3 loop spans 17 amino acids. Germline CDR1 and CDR2: SGHVS and FQNEAQ. The V gene end was trimmed by 2 bases and the J gene end by 6 bases; junction bases not matched to a gene: 15. The CDR3 loop is CASSLNSETGRSDGYTF. The CDR3 DNA reads TGTGCCAGCAGCTTAAACTCCGAGACAGGGCGGTCTGATGGCTACACCTTC.

V gene TRBV10-3 combines with J gene TRBJ1-2, with a weak D call TRBD1 (5 bases). Trimming pared 2 bases from V and 4 bases from J, leaving 17 bases between. CDR3 size: 16 residues. The V gene's germline CDR1 is ENHRY and CDR2 SYGVKD. The CDR3 bases are TGTGCCATCAGTGAGGACAGAAAAATCTCAATCTATGGCTACACCTTC. The encoded protein is CAISEDRKISIYGYTF.

The J gene is TRBJ1-3, the V gene TRBV25-1, with D hard to call. The CDR3 is 14 amino acids. Trimming cost V 3 bases and J 0 bases, with 6 bases left between them. Germline CDR1 MGHDK, CDR2 SYGVNS. This CDR3 is CASSEGLSGNTIYF. The DNA for the CDR3 is TGTGCCAGCAGTGAGGGCCTCTCTGGAAACACCATATATTTT.

This sequence joins TRBV12-3 or TRBV12-4 and TRBJ1-1; 8 nucleotides agree with TRBD1. This CDR3 is 12 amino acids long. The J segment lost 5 bases and the V segment lost 5 bases, leaving 1 base of the junction unmatched. This chain's CDR3 is CASSRTGTEAFF. As DNA, the CDR3 is TGTGCCAGCAGTCGGACAGGGACTGAAGCTTTCTTT.

The chain uses TRBV3-1 (or the pseudogene TRBV3-2) and TRBJ2-7; weak D call: TRBD2 (5 bases). This CDR3 spans 14 amino acids. Germline-derived CDR1 and CDR2 are LGHDT and YNNKEL (reference sequence). The V gene lost 0 bases and the J gene lost 3 bases, with 9 bases spanning the gap. As DNA, the CDR3 is TGTGCCAGCAGCCAAGAGATACGGGGCTACGAGCAGTACTTC. This codes for CASSQEIRGYEQYF.

This clone was found once. The chain employs TRBV11-3 and TRBJ2-5, with TRBD1 identical over 8 bases. This CDR3 has 14 amino acids. Germline loops: CDR1 SGHNT, CDR2 YENEEA. With 4 bases clipped from V and 5 bases from J, the junction kept 6 bases outside the gene matches. CDR3 region: CASSSGQGEETQYF. CDR3 coding DNA: TGTGCCAGCAGCTCCGGACAGGGAGAGGAGACCCAGTACTTC.

This clone turned up a few times. The V and J genes are TRBV7-2 and TRBJ2-1, with 9 bases aligning to TRBD2. CDR1 and CDR2 (germline): SGHTA, FQGNSA. The CDR3 is made up of 13 amino acids. V lost 2 bases to trimming and J lost 14 bases; unmatched junction nucleotides: 7. Here the CDR3 DNA reads TGTGCCAGCAGCTTAAGCGGGGGGAGACGAGAGTTCTTC. The encoded protein is CASSLSGGRREFF. The variable domain in full, completed from reference TRBV7-2 and TRBJ2-1, reads GAGVSQSPSNKVTEKGKDVELRCDPISGHTALYWYRQSLGQGLEFLIYFQGNSAPDKSGLPSDRFSAERTGGSVSTLTIQRTQQEDSAVYLCASSLSGGRREFFGPGTRLTVL.

The chain joins TRBV25-1 to TRBJ2-5, with TRBD1 matching 12 bases. The ends lost 1 base at V and 5 bases at J; junction bases unmatched: 8. CDR3 length: 17 residues. From germline, CDR1 is MGHDK and CDR2 SYGVNS. DNA of the CDR3: TGTGCCAGCAGTGAATGGGGTGGGACAGGGGGCCGGGAGACCCAGTACTTC. This encodes CASSEWGGTGGRETQYF.